This T cell receptor (beta chain) was sequenced for a study of T cell repertoires in cytomegalovirus infection. Study background: Indications of both CMV infection and matching HLA type were provided by public TCR beta signatures.

V was cut by 0 bases and J by 2 bases, with 9 bases left in between. CDR1 is SGHAT and CDR2 is FQNNGV in the germline V gene. The CDR3 runs to 15 residues. Notes on this clonotype: The antigen remains unidentified.

TCRdb re-called the reads through MiXCR, storing one row per CDR3 protein. This table holds around 310,000 distinct CDR3 sequences, about 27% found once. The sample consisted of cultured PBMCs, taken from culture after CMV antigen stimulation. The chain recombines TRBV11-2 with TRBJ2-3; D gene uncertain. This TCR was recovered from a human donor in good health (CMV status not recorded). Some clones in this sample may be carry-over from other donors' samples. The CDR3 loop is CASSLELLLTDTQYF. As DNA, the CDR3 is TGTGCCAGCAGCTTAGAGCTGTTGCTCACAGATACGCAGTATTTT.